Listed below are T cell receptor beta chains from one sample, sequenced in a study of T cell changes during pregnancy in multiple sclerosis. Clones were sequenced by immunoSEQ multiplex PCR, and TCRdb holds only the in-frame ones, with some missing. The top ten clones hold 2.5% to 3.5% of a sample with tens of thousands of clones, approximately 92% of them seen once. The source was peripheral blood, collected in the third trimester of pregnancy. The receptors stem from a female donor in good health, enrolled as a control in a pregnancy study. Each CDR3 is given with its conserved first and last residue. The D gene is left open where the match is weak. Clone size appears in some rows only: once, few, many, or a class for an expanded clone.

V gene: TRBV5-6; D gene: TRBD1; J gene: TRBJ1-5; clone size: .; CDR3 protein: CASSSGGWGQPQHF; CDR3 DNA: TGTGCCAGCAGCTCAGGGGGCTGGGGTCAGCCCCAGCATTTT
V gene: TRBV29-1; D gene: TRBD1; J gene: TRBJ2-2; clone size: .; CDR3 protein: CSVEGRTGRDVGELFF; CDR3 DNA: TGCAGCGTTGAAGGCCGGACAGGACGCGACGTCGGGGAGCTGTTTTTT
V gene: TRBV6-5; D gene: .; J gene: TRBJ1-2; clone size: .; CDR3 protein: CASSYGVRNGYTF; CDR3 DNA: TGTGCCAGCAGTTACGGCGTCAGGAATGGCTACACCTTC
V gene: TRBV10-2; D gene: .; J gene: TRBJ2-7; clone size: .; CDR3 protein: CASSPADSYEQYF; CDR3 DNA: TGCGCCAGCAGTCCCGCAGACTCCTACGAGCAGTACTTC
V gene: TRBV27; D gene: TRBD2; J gene: TRBJ2-1; clone size: .; CDR3 protein: CASRVVLTSGSGNEQFF; CDR3 DNA: TGTGCCAGCCGGGTCGTTTTGACTAGCGGGAGTGGGAATGAGCAGTTCTTC
V gene: TRBV5-1; D gene: TRBD1; J gene: TRBJ2-1; clone size: .; CDR3 protein: CASSSGQIYGEQFF; CDR3 DNA: TGCGCCAGCAGCTCGGGACAGATTTACGGTGAGCAGTTCTTC
V gene: TRBV5-1; D gene: TRBD1; J gene: TRBJ1-1; clone size: .; CDR3 protein: CASSTGTDMNTEAFF; CDR3 DNA: TGCGCCAGCAGCACTGGGACAGACATGAACACTGAAGCTTTCTTT
V gene: TRBV5-4; D gene: TRBD1; J gene: TRBJ1-2; clone size: .; CDR3 protein: CASSARTGNYTF; CDR3 DNA: TGTGCCAGCAGCGCCCGGACAGGGAACTACACCTTC
V gene: TRBV6-1; D gene: TRBD1; J gene: TRBJ2-1; clone size: .; CDR3 protein: CASSEGQGPNEQFF; CDR3 DNA: TGTGCCAGCAGTGAAGGACAGGGTCCCAATGAGCAGTTCTTC
V gene: TRBV4-3; D gene: TRBD2; J gene: TRBJ2-1; clone size: .; CDR3 protein: CASSQGSGNSYNEQFF; CDR3 DNA: TGCGCCAGCAGCCAAGGGAGCGGGAACTCCTACAATGAGCAGTTCTTC
V gene: TRBV2; D gene: TRBD1; J gene: TRBJ1-4; clone size: .; CDR3 protein: CASWDRLNEKLFF; CDR3 DNA: TGTGCCAGCTGGGACAGACTTAATGAAAAACTGTTTTTT
V gene: TRBV28; D gene: TRBD2; J gene: TRBJ2-7; clone size: .; CDR3 protein: CASSLLTTSGGHEQYF; CDR3 DNA: TGTGCCAGCAGTTTGCTTACTACTAGCGGGGGTCACGAGCAGTACTTC
V gene: TRBV29-1; D gene: .; J gene: TRBJ2-7; clone size: .; CDR3 protein: CSVEAAYEQYF; CDR3 DNA: TGCAGCGTTGAGGCGGCTTACGAGCAGTACTTC
V gene: TRBV19; D gene: TRBD2; J gene: TRBJ2-1; clone size: .; CDR3 protein: CASTTGGTSGRNVYEQFF; CDR3 DNA: TGTGCCAGTACCACCGGCGGGACTAGCGGGAGAAATGTATATGAGCAGTTCTTC
V gene: TRBV15; D gene: .; J gene: TRBJ1-5; clone size: .; CDR3 protein: CATSRGGGGAGQPQHF; CDR3 DNA: TGTGCCACCAGCAGAGGGGGAGGAGGGGCTGGACAGCCCCAGCATTTT
V gene: TRBV5-1; D gene: TRBD2; J gene: TRBJ2-1; clone size: .; CDR3 protein: CASRVAGPRNEQFF; CDR3 DNA: TGCGCCAGCAGAGTAGCGGGACCCCGCAATGAGCAGTTCTTC
V gene: TRBV9; D gene: .; J gene: TRBJ1-4; clone size: .; CDR3 protein: CASSGIPAGEKLFF; CDR3 DNA: TGTGCCAGCAGTGGGATTCCCGCGGGTGAAAAACTGTTTTTT
V gene: TRBV4-3; D gene: TRBD2; J gene: TRBJ2-3; clone size: .; CDR3 protein: CASSHSASGRSADTQYF; CDR3 DNA: TGCGCCAGCAGCCACTCCGCTAGCGGGAGGAGTGCAGATACGCAGTATTTT
V gene: TRBV7-9; D gene: .; J gene: TRBJ1-4; clone size: .; CDR3 protein: CASSYQVDSATNEKLFF; CDR3 DNA: TGTGCCAGCAGCTACCAAGTAGACAGTGCAACTAATGAAAAACTGTTTTTT
V gene: TRBV19; D gene: .; J gene: TRBJ2-1; clone size: .; CDR3 protein: CASSIGYNEQFF; CDR3 DNA: TGTGCCAGTAGTATCGGGTACAATGAGCAGTTCTTC
V gene: TRBV28; D gene: TRBD2; J gene: TRBJ2-7; clone size: once; CDR3 protein: CASSLALAGGLSYEQYF; CDR3 DNA: TGTGCCAGCAGTTTAGCCTTAGCGGGGGGGCTCTCCTACGAGCAGTACTTC
V gene: TRBV2; D gene: TRBD1; J gene: TRBJ1-6; clone size: few; CDR3 protein: CASSPSTGYNSPLHF; CDR3 DNA: TGTGCCAGCAGCCCTTCGACAGGGTATAATTCACCCCTCCACTTT
V gene: TRBV19; D gene: TRBD2; J gene: TRBJ2-3; clone size: .; CDR3 protein: CASRKAGISTDTQYF; CDR3 DNA: TGTGCCAGTAGGAAAGCGGGAATTAGCACAGATACGCAGTATTTT
V gene: TRBV5-1; D gene: TRBD2; J gene: TRBJ2-2; clone size: .; CDR3 protein: CASNGASGGAFDTGELFF; CDR3 DNA: TGCGCCAGCAATGGAGCTAGCGGGGGGGCCTTCGACACCGGGGAGCTGTTTTTT
V gene: TRBV28; D gene: .; J gene: TRBJ2-3; clone size: .; CDR3 protein: CASSREDTSKDTQYF; CDR3 DNA: TGTGCCAGCAGTCGAGAGGACACCAGCAAGGATACGCAGTATTTT
V gene: TRBV29-1; D gene: TRBD1; J gene: TRBJ1-2; clone size: .; CDR3 protein: CSVTPAQGAQGYTF; CDR3 DNA: TGCAGCGTTACACCGGCACAGGGGGCGCAAGGCTACACCTTC
V gene: TRBV28; D gene: TRBD1; J gene: TRBJ2-5; clone size: .; CDR3 protein: CASSLGRGQGLETQYF; CDR3 DNA: TGTGCCAGCAGTTTGGGGCGCGGACAGGGGTTGGAGACCCAGTACTTC